These 17 T cell receptor beta chains originate from one sample sequenced in a study of OX40 agonist ivuxolimab in advanced cancers. Produced via immunoSEQ multiplex PCR; TCRdb's table is partial and in-frame only. The data hold around 39,000 clones, with more than 60% observed a single time. This sample comprised CD4+ or CD8+ T cells sorted from blood, obtained in a trial of the OX40 agonist ivuxolimab. The source of these receptors is an adult with an advanced solid tumor such as melanoma, head and neck, liver or kidney cancer.

The V call is TRBV4-1, the J call TRBJ2-7; 15 positions match TRBD2. This CDR3 region has 16 residues. V lost 4 bases to trimming and J lost 5 bases; unmatched junction nucleotides: 6. The germline V gene has CDR1 MGHRA and CDR2 YSYEKL. The CDR3: CASSPPGLAGGHEQYF. DNA of the CDR3: TGCGCCAGCAGCCCCCCGGGACTAGCGGGGGGCCACGAGCAGTACTTC.

The V gene is TRBV30, the J gene TRBJ1-2; no firm D call. CDR3 length: 13 residues. V lost 1 base, J lost 6 bases, and 12 bases lay in between. The germline V gene encodes CDR1 GTSNPN and CDR2 SVGIG (reference sequence). The DNA for the CDR3 is TGTGCCTGGAGTGAGGGAAACAACAATGGCTACACCTTC. This encodes CAWSEGNNNGYTF.

CDR3 sequence (DNA): TGTGCCTGGAGTGGTGAGGGCTATGAGCAGTTCTTC. Residues: CAWSGEGYEQFF. The J gene is TRBJ2-1, the V gene TRBV30; perhaps TRBD2 as D (5 bases). Trimming took 1 base from V and 8 from J, leaving 9 bases between them. The CDR3 covers 12 residues. The germline gives CDR1 GTSNPN, CDR2 SVGIG (reference sequence). Supplemented by reference TRBV30 and TRBJ2-1, the full variable domain reads SQTIHQWPATLVQPVGSPLSLECTVEGTSNPNLYWYRQAAGRGLQLLFYSVGIGQISSEVPQNLSASRPQDRQFILSSKKLLLSDSGFYLCAWSGEGYEQFFGPGTRLTVL.

The chain employs TRBV4-2 and TRBJ1-1; no clear D. The V end lost 3 bases, the J end lost 1 base, and 12 bases lay between the germline ends. The V gene's germline CDR1 is LGHNA and CDR2 YNFKEQ. This CDR3 is 15 amino acids long. This CDR3 reads CASSQRVGENTEAFF. In DNA, the CDR3 is TGTGCCAGCAGCCAGAGAGTAGGAGAGAACACTGAAGCTTTCTTT.

The rearrangement joins TRBV7-9 to TRBJ1-2, with D perhaps matching TRBD1 (5 bases). The CDR3 extends over 15 amino acids. Germline assignment: CDR1 SEHNR and CDR2 FQNEAQ (reference sequence). V lost 5 bases and J 5 bases, leaving 18 bases between the germline ends. CDR3 sequence (DNA): TGTGCCAGCAGCACTACCATGGGGGGAAGTTATGGCTACACCTTC. Its translation: CASSTTMGGSYGYTF. The whole variable domain, filled in from reference TRBV7-9 and TRBJ1-2, reads DTGVSQNPRHKITKRGQNVTFRCDPISEHNRLYWYRQTLGQGPEFLTYFQNEAQLEKSRLLSDRFSAERPKGSFSTLEIQRTEQGDSAMYLCASSTTMGGSYGYTFGSGTRLTVV.

This chain links TRBV7-9 with TRBJ2-1; 9 bases match TRBD2. Losses at the gene ends were 5 bases for V and 7 bases for J; bases not matched to a gene: 9. Germline CDR1 is SEHNR and CDR2 is FQNEAQ (reference sequence). The CDR3 has 15 residues. CDR3 sequence: CASSPRTSVRNEQFF. The CDR3 DNA is TGTGCCAGCAGCCCTAGGACTAGCGTCAGAAATGAGCAGTTCTTC.

This chain links TRBV5-4 with TRBJ2-1, with 8 bases fitting TRBD2. Per the germline V gene, CDR1 is SGHNT and CDR2 is YYREEE (reference sequence). The CDR3 runs 17 residues. V gave up 0 bases and J gave up 4 bases; unmatched junction bases: 9. The CDR3, as DNA: TGTGCCAGCAGCTTGGGGGCCCAGCGGGGGCGATACAATGAGCAGTTCTTC. Encoded protein: CASSLGAQRGRYNEQFF.

The rearrangement uses TRBV11-2 and TRBJ1-2, with a possible D match to TRBD1 (6 bases). The CDR3 runs 15 residues. V was cut by 5 bases and J by 5 bases, with 18 bases left in between. Germline CDR1 SGHAT, CDR2 FQNNGV. In nucleotides, the CDR3 is TGTGCCAGCAGCCAGGGGATTAGACAAGTTTATGGCTACACCTTC. Amino acids: CASSQGIRQVYGYTF. The full variable domain, in which reference TRBV11-2 and TRBJ1-2 provide the parts outside the CDR3, is EAGVAQSPRYKIIEKRQSVAFWCNPISGHATLYWYQQILGQGPKLLIQFQNNGVVDDSQLPKDRFSAERLKGVDSTLKIQPAKLEDSAVYLCASSQGIRQVYGYTFGSGTRLTVV.

This chain uses TRBV21-1 with TRBJ2-2; TRBD2 is the table's D call, not checked against the DNA. TRBV21-1 is listed as a pseudogene. The CDR3 totals 16 residues. The CDR3 coding sequence is TGTGCCAGCAGCAAAGACGCTAGTATTCACACCGGGGAGCTGTTTTTT. Translation gives CASSKDASIHTGELFF.

The chain couples TRBV7-3 to TRBJ2-2; 9 bases map to TRBD2. The CDR3 extends over 14 amino acids. J was trimmed by 8 bases and V by 4 bases; bases with no gene match: 5. Germline assignment: CDR1 SGHTA and CDR2 FQGTGA. CDR3 nucleotides: TGTGCCAGCAGCTCTAGCGGGGCTGCGGGGGAGCTGTTTTTT. Encoded protein: CASSSSGAAGELFF.

This clone came up once. This chain connects TRBV6-5 to TRBJ2-7; 7 bases match TRBD2. The trim removed 2 bases at V and 5 bases at J, leaving 9 bases unmatched. The CDR3 is 15 residues long. Germline lookup yields CDR1 MNHEY and CDR2 SVGAGI. CDR3 sequence reads: CASSYPGRGEDEQYF. The CDR3, as DNA: TGTGCCAGCAGTTACCCGGGACGGGGGGAGGACGAGCAGTACTTC.

V usage is TRBV4-1 and J usage is TRBJ2-1; D is undetermined. V was cut by 3 bases and J by 0 bases, with 12 bases left in between. Germline CDR1 is MGHRA and CDR2 is YSYEKL. This CDR3 has 16 residues. CDR3 nucleotide sequence: TGCGCCAGCAGCCATCCCAGCGACCTCTCCTACAATGAGCAGTTCTTC. Translated: CASSHPSDLSYNEQFF.

This rearrangement joins TRBV6-1 to TRBJ1-2; D is unclear. In germline, CDR1 is MNHNS, CDR2 SASEGT. This CDR3 is 13 amino acids long. V was shortened by 7 bases and J by 2 bases, with 11 bases between the two germline ends. CDR3 sequence (DNA): TGTGCCAGCATTTCGACCGCAAACTATGGCTACACCTTC. It yields the protein CASISTANYGYTF.

In the case of this clone: The junction and the germline gene differ at one end; a read error may be behind it. This chain links TRBV7-2 with TRBJ1-3; the match to TRBD1 covers 7 bases. The V gene's germline CDR1 is SGHTA and CDR2 FQGNSA. This CDR3 is 14 amino acids long. The CDR3 is CASRLGGSGNTIYF. The CDR3, as DNA: TGTGCCAGCAGATTAGGGGGCTCCGGAAACACCATATATTTT.

The chain employs TRBV7-3 and TRBJ1-1, with D perhaps TRBD1 (5 bases). Germline V gives CDR1 SGHTA, CDR2 FQGTGA. The CDR3 consists of 13 residues. The V gene lost 2 bases and the J gene lost 5 bases, with 9 bases spanning the gap. The CDR3 protein is CASSLWGETEAFF. Written as DNA, the CDR3 is TGTGCCAGCAGCTTATGGGGGGAAACTGAAGCTTTCTTT.

The chain links TRBV4-1 to TRBJ2-2; 9 bases agree with TRBD2. The CDR3 is 18 amino acids. In germline, CDR1 is MGHRA, CDR2 YSYEKL. The V segment lost 0 bases and the J segment 3 bases; nucleotides outside the gene matches: 8. Here the CDR3 DNA reads TGCGCCAGCAGCCAAGATCGGTCTAGCGGGGAGTACACCGGGGAGCTGTTTTTT. This translates into CASSQDRSSGEYTGELFF.

The chain combines TRBV29-1 with TRBJ2-2; TRBD2 matches 7 bases. The germline V gene has CDR1 SQVTM and CDR2 ANQGSEA. CDR3 length: 14 amino acids. V lost 5 bases to trimming and J lost 1 base; unmatched junction nucleotides: 4. This CDR3 is CSVMGLLNTGELFF. CDR3 coding DNA: TGCAGCGTTATGGGACTACTGAACACCGGGGAGCTGTTTTTT.